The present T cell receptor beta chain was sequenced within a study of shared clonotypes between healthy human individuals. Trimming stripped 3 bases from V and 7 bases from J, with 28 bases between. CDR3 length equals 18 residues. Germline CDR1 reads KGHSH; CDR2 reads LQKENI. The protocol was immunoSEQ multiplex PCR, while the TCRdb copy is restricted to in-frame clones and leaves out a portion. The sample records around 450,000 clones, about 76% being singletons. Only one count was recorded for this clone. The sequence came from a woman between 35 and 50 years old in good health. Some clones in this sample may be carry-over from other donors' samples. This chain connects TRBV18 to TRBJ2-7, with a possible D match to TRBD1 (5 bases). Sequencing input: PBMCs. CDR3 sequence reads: CASSPYIDSGRRPMEQYF. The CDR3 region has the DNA TGTGCCAGCTCACCCTATATAGACAGTGGCCGTCGGCCTATGGAGCAGTACTTC.